This TCR beta chain stems from a study of metastatic and nonmetastatic thyroid tumors. Looking at the study overall: From malignant and benign thyroid patients, repertoires in blood and in tumor or nodule tissue were compared.

This clone showed up many times. CDR3 length equals 21 residues. Germline V gene lookup returns CDR1 MNHEY and CDR2 SVGEGT. V gave up 0 bases and J gave up 0 bases; unmatched junction bases: 14. From the PCR reads, TCRdb re-called clones with MiXCR. The sample consists of over 35,000 clones, around 17% of them appearing once. All patients were untreated before thyroid surgery. The receptor comes from a female donor with papillary thyroid cancer or a benign thyroid nodule (not recorded which). Some clones in this sample may be carry-over from other donors' samples. Material for sequencing was tumor tissue. V and J are TRBV6-2 or TRBV6-3 and TRBJ2-3; 11 bases agree with TRBD2. Written as DNA, the CDR3 is TGTGCCAGCAGTTACTCGGGCGGACTAGCGGGTCTCCTTTCTAGCACAGATACGCAGTATTTT. It is translated as CASSYSGGLAGLLSSTDTQYF.